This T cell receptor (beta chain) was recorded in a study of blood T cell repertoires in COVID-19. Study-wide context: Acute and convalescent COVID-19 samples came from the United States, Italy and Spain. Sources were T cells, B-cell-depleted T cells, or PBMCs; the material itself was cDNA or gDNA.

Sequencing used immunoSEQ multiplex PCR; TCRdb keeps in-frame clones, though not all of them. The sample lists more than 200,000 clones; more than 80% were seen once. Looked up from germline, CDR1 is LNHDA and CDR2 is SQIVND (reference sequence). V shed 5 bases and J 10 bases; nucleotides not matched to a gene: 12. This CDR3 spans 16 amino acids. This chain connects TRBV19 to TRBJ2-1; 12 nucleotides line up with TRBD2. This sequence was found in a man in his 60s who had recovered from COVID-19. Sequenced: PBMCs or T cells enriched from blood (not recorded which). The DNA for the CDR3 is TGTGCCAGTAGTCCCTGGACTAGCGGGGCCTCGGAAGAGCAGTTCTTC. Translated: CASSPWTSGASEEQFF. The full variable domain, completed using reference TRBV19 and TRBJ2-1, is DGGITQSPKYLFRKEGQNVTLSCEQNLNHDAMYWYRQDPGQGLRLIYYSQIVNDFQKGDIAEGYSVSREKKESFPLTVTSAQKNPTAFYLCASSPWTSGASEEQFFGPGTRLTVL.